Described below is a single TCR beta chain sequence and its context. The antigen is undetermined. The sample contains more than one DNA sequence encoding this CDR3. The CDR3 consists of 15 residues. The V gene end was trimmed by 3 bases and the J gene end by 2 bases; junction bases not matched to a gene: 3. From germline, CDR1 is MNHNS and CDR2 SASEGT. Caucasian adults residing in Nashville, Tennessee made up all the donors. Per the study methods: Filtering differed since immunoSEQ provided only junctions, with no quality scores. Profiling relied on immunoSEQ multiplex PCR, and the TCRdb table lists in-frame clones only, not all of them. V, J and clone size are taken as reported in that table, and D and trimming were inferred from the DNA itself. The sample lists over 1.5 million clones; roughly 98% were seen once. These data are taken from a study of shared clonotypes between healthy human individuals. General observations from the study: What rarefaction showed was incomplete sorted-subset sequencing despite large depth.

The rearrangement joins TRBV6-1 to TRBJ1-2; 10 nucleotides align to TRBD1. The TCR comes from a man younger than 40 in good health. Material: naive CD4+ T cells sorted from blood. The subset denotes: CD45RA+ positively selected. The CDR3 DNA is TGTGCCAGCAGTGACCGGGACAGGGGCAACTATGGCTACACCTTC. Its protein product is CASSDRDRGNYGYTF.